These 13 T cell receptor beta chains came from one sample sequenced in a study of T cell responses to AZD1222 COVID-19 vaccine. Only in-frame clones appear in the TCRdb table, and some are missing; sequencing was by immunoSEQ multiplex PCR. The sample lists 85,000 or so clones; 75% to 90% were seen once. The sequencing used peripheral blood, collected on day 0 of AZD1222 vaccination. Receptors originate from an adult in good health.

The CDR3 loop is CASSSFGGGSTNEKLFF. CDR3 DNA: TGTGCCAGCAGCTCCTTCGGGGGAGGCTCAACTAATGAAAAACTGTTTTTT. This chain uses TRBV7-8 with TRBJ1-4, with D possibly matching TRBD1 (5 bases). This CDR3 is built from 17 residues. The germline CDR1 and CDR2 sequences are SGHVS and FQNEAQ. The V end lost 4 bases, the J end lost 0 bases, and 15 bases lay between the germline ends.

The chain employs TRBV19 and TRBJ1-5, with 10 nucleotides matching TRBD1. V lost 8 bases to trimming and J lost 2 bases; unmatched junction nucleotides: 6. This CDR3 has 15 residues. The germline V gene has CDR1 LNHDA and CDR2 SQIVND (reference sequence). This CDR3 reads CASRDRGGGNQPQHF. The CDR3 DNA follows: TGTGCCAGTCGGGACAGGGGCGGGGGCAATCAGCCCCAGCATTTT.

The chain combines TRBV24-1 with TRBJ1-1, with D tentatively TRBD1 (5 bases). Germline V lookup: CDR1 KGHDR, CDR2 SFDVKD. This CDR3 has 18 residues. V was clipped by 2 bases and J by 2 bases, with 20 bases between them. The CDR3, as DNA: TGTGCCACCAGTGATTCGATGACAGTCCCCGGGGGAAACACTGAAGCTTTCTTT. Translation gives CATSDSMTVPGGNTEAFF.

This rearrangement joins TRBV7-2 to TRBJ2-1; 9 bases agree with TRBD1. Germline trimming cut 5 bases from V and 2 bases from J; bases unmatched to any gene: 10. The germline V gene has CDR1 SGHTA and CDR2 FQGNSA. The CDR3 is 17 residues long. The CDR3 loop is CASSTRDRAYAYNEQFF. CDR3 in DNA: TGTGCCAGCAGCACCCGGGACAGGGCTTACGCCTACAATGAGCAGTTCTTC.

V and J are TRBV9 and TRBJ2-7; D gene ambiguous. Trimming took off 4 bases at V and 1 base at J, with 9 bases between the two ends. Germline V lookup: CDR1 SGDLS, CDR2 YYNGEE. The CDR3 loop spans 13 amino acids. The CDR3 is CASSMDGSYEQYF. In DNA form, the CDR3 reads TGTGCCAGCAGCATGGACGGGTCCTACGAGCAGTACTTC.

This clone was counted a single time. CDR3 residues: CASSLYGTSGSPLHF. CDR3 sequence (DNA): TGTGCCAGCAGCTTATATGGGACAAGCGGTTCACCCCTCCACTTT. The chain carries TRBV7-9 and TRBJ1-6; perhaps TRBD1 as D (6 bases). From germline, CDR1 is SEHNR and CDR2 FQNEAQ (reference sequence). The V end lost 2 bases, the J end lost 9 bases, and 14 bases lay between the germline ends. This CDR3 has 15 amino acids.

CDR3 DNA: TGTGCCAGCAGCTTCGAAGGGGCTAATGGAAACACCATATATTTT. Translation gives CASSFEGANGNTIYF. The gene calls are TRBV11-3 and TRBJ1-3, with a weak D call TRBD1 (5 bases). The V end was cut by 3 bases, the J end by 3 bases, with 12 bases between. The CDR3 extends over 15 amino acids. In germline, CDR1 is SGHNT, CDR2 YENEEA.

The V call is TRBV5-8, the J call TRBJ1-1; 9 bases map to TRBD1. The J segment lost 8 bases and the V segment lost 1 base, leaving 3 bases of the junction unmatched. Germline assignment: CDR1 SGHTS and CDR2 YDEGEE. The CDR3 runs 13 residues. CDR3 amino acids: CASSLWGQGEAFF. The CDR3 nucleotides read TGTGCCAGCAGCTTGTGGGGACAGGGAGAAGCTTTCTTT.

The chain recombines TRBV5-1 with TRBJ1-6, with 7 bases lining up with TRBD1. V shed 5 bases, J shed 5 bases, and the junction held 7 bases outside the gene matches. The CDR3 spans 15 residues. CDR1 and CDR2 from the germline V gene are SGHRS and YFSETQ. The CDR3 nucleotides are TGCGCCAGCAGACCACCTGACAGGGATAATTCACCCCTCCACTTT. Translation: CASRPPDRDNSPLHF.

The chain links TRBV11-3 to TRBJ1-2; 9 bases are a match to TRBD1. J was trimmed by 3 bases and V by 4 bases; bases with no gene match: 6. The CDR3 spans 15 residues. In germline, CDR1 is SGHNT, CDR2 YENEEA. CDR3 in amino acids: CASSSPRQGDYGYTF. DNA for the CDR3: TGTGCCAGCAGCTCACCACGACAGGGGGACTATGGCTACACCTTC.

V and J are TRBV30 and TRBJ1-2; no firm D call. This CDR3 spans 12 amino acids. The germline CDR1 and CDR2 sequences are GTSNPN and SVGIG (reference sequence). Trimming removed 3 bases at V and 2 bases at J, with 7 bases between. CDR3 DNA: TGTGCCTGGAGCTTTGGCAACTATGGCTACACCTTC. This translates into CAWSFGNYGYTF.

V is TRBV2 and J is TRBJ2-5, with D perhaps matching TRBD1 (5 bases). CDR1 and CDR2 from the germline V gene are SNHLY and FYNNEI. The CDR3 consists of 13 residues. The ends were cut back, 6 bases at V and 5 bases at J, with 13 bases in the middle. CDR3: CASRSDISETQYF. CDR3 DNA: TGTGCCAGCAGATCGGACATTTCGGAGACCCAGTACTTC.

J is TRBJ1-1 and V is TRBV29-1; D remains ambiguous. The length of the CDR3 is 10 residues. CDR1 and CDR2 from the germline V gene are SQVTM and ANQGSEA. Trimming removed 7 bases at V and 3 bases at J, with 6 bases between. The CDR3 DNA follows: TGCAGCGGATCAGACACTGAAGCTTTCTTT. It is translated as CSGSDTEAFF.